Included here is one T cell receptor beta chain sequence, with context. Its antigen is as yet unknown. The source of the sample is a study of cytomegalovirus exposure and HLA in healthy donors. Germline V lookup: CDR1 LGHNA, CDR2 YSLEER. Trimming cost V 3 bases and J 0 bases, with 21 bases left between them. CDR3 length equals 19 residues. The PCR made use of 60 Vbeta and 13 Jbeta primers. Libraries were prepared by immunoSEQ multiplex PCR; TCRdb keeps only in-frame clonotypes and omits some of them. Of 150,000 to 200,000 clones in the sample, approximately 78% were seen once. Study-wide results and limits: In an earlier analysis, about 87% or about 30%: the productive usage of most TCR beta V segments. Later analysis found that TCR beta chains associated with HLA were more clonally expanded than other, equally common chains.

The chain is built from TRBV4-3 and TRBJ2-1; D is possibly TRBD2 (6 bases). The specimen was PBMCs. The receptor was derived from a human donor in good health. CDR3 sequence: CASSQDGGPPTSSYNEQFF. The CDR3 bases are TGCGCCAGCAGCCAGGACGGGGGACCTCCAACGAGCTCCTACAATGAGCAGTTCTTC.